This T cell receptor beta chain is drawn from a study of blood T cell repertoires in COVID-19. Study at large: Specimens from acute and convalescent COVID-19 originated in the United States, Italy and Spain.

Authors' processing steps: Amplifying reference gene primers gave estimates of nucleated cell counts. TCRdb's table, derived via immunoSEQ multiplex PCR, lists solely in-frame clones and lacks some. The D gene and trimming were derived from the DNA, and the V and J assignments and clone size from that table. The sample lists 70,000 or so clones, approximately 83% occurring once. The germline V gene has CDR1 SEHNR and CDR2 FQNEAQ (reference sequence). V gave up 4 bases and J gave up 12 bases, with 10 bases separating them. The CDR3 has 12 residues. Sequenced: peripheral blood. This receptor was taken from a woman aged 55-70 years with acute or convalescent COVID-19. The rearrangement joins TRBV7-9 to TRBJ1-6, with D tentatively TRBD1 (5 bases). The CDR3, as DNA: TGTGCCAGCAGCTCTACAGGCTTACCCCTCCACTTT. Translation gives CASSSTGLPLHF.